This T cell receptor (beta chain) came from a study of cytomegalovirus exposure and HLA in healthy donors. Notes on the study in general: In vitro data verified three CMV-associated chains as specific for CMV antigens. Some public TCRs appeared in many individuals, while most sequences were rare.

Nominal health characterized the donors when sampled, though unrecorded immune exposures were likely. A word on this clone: As yet, its antigen is unknown.

CDR1 and CDR2 from the germline V gene are SGDLS and YYNGEE. With 7 bases removed from V and 3 bases from J, the gap between germline ends came to 13 bases. This CDR3 has 13 amino acids. It was with 60 Vbeta and 13 Jbeta primers that the PCR ran. Using immunoSEQ multiplex PCR, the repertoire was profiled, and TCRdb retains in-frame clones only, with some absent. The table lists 120,000 or so clones, roughly 77% of them singletons. The origin of this receptor is a man in his late teens or twenties in good health and CMV-seronegative. Source material: PBMCs. The chain recombines TRBV9 with TRBJ1-2; possible D gene TRBD1, 6 bases. The DNA of the CDR3 is TGTGCCAGCCAGGGGAGGGGTTACTATGGCTACACCTTC. It specifies CASQGRGYYGYTF. The variable domain in full, completed from reference TRBV9 and TRBJ1-2, reads DSGVTQTPKHLITATGQRVTLRCSPRSGDLSVYWYQQSLDQGLQFLIQYYNGEERAKGNILERFSAQQFPDLHSELNLSSLELGDSALYFCASQGRGYYGYTFGSGTRLTVV.